This is a list of T cell receptor beta chains from one sample in a study of T cells in tumors after PD-1 blockade. Clones were read by immunoSEQ multiplex PCR, and TCRdb kept only the in-frame ones, dropping some. This table holds about 59,000 clones, 80% found once. The sample here was PBMCs, taken before anti-PD-1 treatment. All receptors derive from a human donor with basal cell carcinoma. The CDR3 runs from the conserved cysteine through the conserved F or W. D genes are given only for firm matches. Only some rows state a clone size, as once, few, many or a class for expanded clones.

clone size	J gene	V gene	D gene	CDR3 protein	CDR3 DNA
-	TRBJ1-5	TRBV23-1	TRBD1	CASSRTNRGPNQPQHF	TGCGCCAGCAGTCGTACAAACAGGGGGCCGAATCAGCCCCAGCATTTT
-	TRBJ1-1	TRBV5-1	-	CASSLASLGGGANTEAFF	TGCGCCAGCAGCTTGGCCTCCCTTGGGGGGGGCGCGAACACTGAAGCTTTCTTT
-	TRBJ1-1	TRBV6-6	-	CASSLRQDLLPEAFF	TGTGCCAGCAGTCTGAGGCAGGACCTACTGCCTGAAGCTTTCTTT
-	TRBJ1-3	TRBV6-6	TRBD1	CASTVTGDSGNTIYF	TGTGCCAGCACCGTTACAGGGGACTCTGGAAACACCATATATTTT
-	TRBJ2-1	TRBV6-2/TRBV6-3	-	CASSYRRSNEQFF	TGTGCCAGCAGTTATCGGCGCAGCAATGAGCAGTTCTTC
-	TRBJ2-3	TRBV6-1	-	CASSEVGTRPGNTQYF	TGTGCCAGCAGTGAAGTGGGGACGCGGCCCGGGAATACGCAGTATTTT
-	TRBJ1-5	TRBV6-2/TRBV6-3	-	CASSSYQGSNQPQHF	TGTGCCAGCAGTTCTTATCAGGGAAGCAATCAGCCCCAGCATTTT
-	TRBJ2-1	TRBV7-9	TRBD2	CASSPTSLSYNEQFF	TGTGCCAGCAGCCCGACTAGCCTCTCCTACAATGAGCAGTTCTTC
-	TRBJ1-1	TRBV19	-	CASSIDGASNTEAFF	TGTGCCAGTAGTATCGATGGGGCCTCGAACACTGAAGCTTTCTTT
many	TRBJ1-1	TRBV7-8	TRBD1	CASSLDRGRTEAFF	TGTGCCAGCAGCCTCGACAGGGGAAGGACTGAAGCTTTCTTT
-	TRBJ2-5	TRBV5-4	-	CASSFNPDGIETQYF	TGTGCCAGCAGCTTTAACCCGGACGGGATAGAGACCCAGTACTTC
-	TRBJ2-1	TRBV25-1	TRBD2	CASSPGTSVDNEQFF	TGTGCCAGCAGCCCCGGGACTAGCGTTGACAATGAGCAGTTCTTC
-	TRBJ1-1	TRBV3-1/TRBV3-2	-	CASSRNFQGNTEAFF	TGTGCCAGCAGCCGTAATTTTCAGGGAAACACTGAAGCTTTCTTT
-	TRBJ2-7	TRBV3-1/TRBV3-2	TRBD1	CASSPRQGSYEQYF	TGTGCCAGCAGCCCCAGACAGGGCTCCTACGAGCAGTACTTC
-	TRBJ2-7	TRBV6-1	-	CASSEASLGLSSYEQYF	TGTGCCAGCAGTGAAGCGAGTTTGGGCCTGAGCTCCTACGAGCAGTACTTC
-	TRBJ2-1	TRBV5-6	-	CASFRDVYYNEQFF	TGTGCCAGCTTCCGGGACGTCTACTACAATGAGCAGTTCTTC
-	TRBJ1-2	TRBV5-6	-	CASSLERGVSYGYTF	TGTGCCAGCAGCTTGGAAAGGGGGGTAAGCTATGGCTACACCTTC
-	TRBJ2-3	TRBV10-3	-	CAISEGSADTQYF	TGTGCCATCAGTGAGGGCAGCGCAGATACGCAGTATTTT
-	TRBJ1-4	TRBV4-1	-	CASSKQGEKLFF	TGCGCCAGCAGCAAACAGGGTGAAAAACTGTTTTTT
-	TRBJ1-4	TRBV18	-	CASSPQGGGNEKLFF	TGTGCCAGCTCACCTCAGGGTGGAGGTAATGAAAAACTGTTTTTT
once	TRBJ1-2	TRBV30	-	CAWGSVGYTF	TGTGCCTGGGGATCTGTGGGCTACACCTTC
-	TRBJ2-1	TRBV30	-	CAWSENRGAYNEQFF	TGTGCCTGGAGCGAAAACCGAGGTGCCTACAATGAGCAGTTCTTC
-	TRBJ2-2	TRBV2	-	CASGATNTGELFF	TGTGCCAGCGGGGCCACGAACACCGGGGAGCTGTTTTTT
-	TRBJ1-2	TRBV6-2/TRBV6-3	-	CASSVTGTLRGYTF	TGTGCCAGCAGCGTAACCGGGACTTTGAGGGGCTACACCTTC
-	TRBJ2-3	TRBV2	TRBD1	CASALQGVRTDTQYF	TGTGCCAGCGCCCTCCAGGGGGTCCGCACAGATACGCAGTATTTT
once	TRBJ1-2	TRBV5-6	-	CASSLGQVKNYGYTF	TGTGCCAGCAGCTTGGGCCAGGTAAAAAACTATGGCTACACCTTC
-	TRBJ1-1	TRBV29-1	-	CSVGTEGTEAFF	TGCAGCGTTGGGACCGAGGGGACTGAAGCTTTCTTT
-	TRBJ2-7	TRBV4-1	TRBD1	CASSQEWDSTYEQYF	TGCGCCAGCAGCCAAGAGTGGGACAGTACCTACGAGCAGTACTTC
few	TRBJ2-1	TRBV18	-	CASSPPGRSYNEQFF	TGTGCCAGCTCACCTCCGGGACGGAGTTACAATGAGCAGTTCTTC
-	TRBJ1-2	TRBV18	-	CASSPSGGGYGYTF	TGTGCCAGCTCACCATCCGGAGGTGGCTATGGCTACACCTTC
-	TRBJ2-2	TRBV27	-	CASSLLGQANTGELFF	TGTGCCAGCAGTTTATTAGGGCAGGCGAACACCGGGGAGCTGTTTTTT
-	TRBJ2-1	TRBV7-3	-	CASSLTSSNEQFF	TGTGCCAGCAGCTTAACTTCCTCCAATGAGCAGTTCTTC
-	TRBJ2-5	TRBV19	TRBD1	CASSKTGGLETQYF	TGTGCCAGTAGTAAGACAGGGGGCCTTGAGACCCAGTACTTC
-	TRBJ2-7	TRBV14	TRBD2	CASSPLTGGVHEQYF	TGTGCCAGCAGCCCACTGACGGGGGGGGTCCACGAGCAGTACTTC
-	TRBJ2-3	TRBV9	-	CASSSGSGGTDTQYF	TGTGCCAGCAGTTCTGGGTCGGGGGGCACAGATACGCAGTATTTT
once	TRBJ1-5	TRBV6-5	TRBD1	CASTGGVSQPQHF	TGTGCCAGCACAGGGGGCGTGAGTCAGCCCCAGCATTTT
-	TRBJ1-1	TRBV5-1	-	CASSLRVENTEAFF	TGCGCCAGCAGCTTAAGGGTGGAGAACACTGAAGCTTTCTTT
-	TRBJ1-6	TRBV18	TRBD1	CASSPPAGGNSPLHF	TGTGCCAGCTCACCACCGGCAGGGGGCAATTCACCCCTCCACTTT
-	TRBJ1-6	TRBV7-6	-	CASSLGLRREGYSPLHF	TGTGCCAGCAGCTTAGGATTAAGGAGGGAGGGGTACTCACCCCTCCACTTT
-	TRBJ2-3	TRBV13	TRBD2	CASSRLETSGGTDTQYF	TGTGCCAGCAGCCGGCTCGAGACTAGCGGGGGTACAGATACGCAGTATTTT
few	TRBJ2-1	TRBV7-3	-	CASSPTLKGNEQFF	TGTGCCAGCAGCCCCACCCTTAAGGGCAATGAGCAGTTCTTC
-	TRBJ1-1	TRBV19	-	CASSHGYTEAFF	TGTGCCAGTAGTCACGGATACACTGAAGCTTTCTTT
-	TRBJ1-1	TRBV14	-	CASSQPTGWFMNTEAFF	TGTGCCAGCAGCCAGCCGACAGGCTGGTTCATGAACACTGAAGCTTTCTTT